A single sample gave rise to the 17 T cell receptor beta chains below, sequenced in a study of cytomegalovirus exposure and HLA in healthy donors. The PCR ran on 60 Vbeta and 13 Jbeta primers. Profiling relied on immunoSEQ multiplex PCR, and the TCRdb table lists in-frame clones only, not all of them. The sample shows almost 65,000 clones, around four fifths of them seen only once. The source material was PBMCs. These receptors were obtained from a male donor in good health and CMV-seropositive.

The chain couples TRBV27 to TRBJ1-5, with D unresolved. V gave up 3 bases and J gave up 3 bases, with 3 bases separating them. Germline assignment: CDR1 MNHEY and CDR2 SMNVEV (reference sequence). This CDR3 has 12 residues. The CDR3 protein is CASSFYNQPQHF. The DNA for the CDR3 is TGTGCCAGCAGTTTTTACAATCAGCCCCAGCATTTT.

The V and J genes are TRBV5-1 and TRBJ1-5; D gene ambiguous. Germline values: CDR1 SGHRS, CDR2 YFSETQ. V dropped 2 bases and J dropped 4 bases, with 10 bases sitting between them. The CDR3 has 14 amino acids. The CDR3 sequence: CASSLDPANQPQHF. CDR3 nucleotide sequence: TGCGCCAGCAGCTTAGATCCAGCGAATCAGCCCCAGCATTTT.

This chain links TRBV9 with TRBJ2-1; TRBD2 aligns across 9 bases. The V gene end was trimmed by 0 bases and the J gene end by 5 bases; junction bases not matched to a gene: 3. The CDR3 is made up of 15 amino acids. Germline CDR1 SGDLS, CDR2 YYNGEE. The CDR3 DNA reads TGTGCCAGCAGCGTAGACCTAGCGGGGAACAATGAGCAGTTCTTC. The encoded protein is CASSVDLAGNNEQFF. Full variable domain (outside the CDR3, taken from reference TRBV9 and TRBJ2-1): DSGVTQTPKHLITATGQRVTLRCSPRSGDLSVYWYQQSLDQGLQFLIQYYNGEERAKGNILERFSAQQFPDLHSELNLSSLELGDSALYFCASSVDLAGNNEQFFGPGTRLTVL.

The rearrangement uses TRBV5-1 and TRBJ2-5; D is possibly TRBD2 (5 bases). TRBJ2-7 explains the end of the DNA better; the J call may be wrong. The CDR3 has 14 residues. The germline CDR1 and CDR2 sequences are SGHRS and YFSETQ. The CDR3 DNA reads as TGCGCCAGCAGCTTGGGCGGCGGGCCTTACGAGCAGTACTTC. This codes for CASSLGGGPYEQYF.

This clone was seen more than once but under ten times. The rearrangement joins TRBV30 to TRBJ1-1; D remains ambiguous. There are 13 residues in the CDR3. Germline-derived CDR1 and CDR2 are GTSNPN and SVGIG (reference sequence). V was pared by 5 bases and J by 6 bases, with 16 bases between. The CDR3 nucleotides are TGTGCCTGGTCTCGGGATGGGAGGGCTGAAGCTTTCTTT. Encoded protein: CAWSRDGRAEAFF.

This clone was detected only once. The CDR3 reads CASSPTRQGTEAFF. The CDR3 region has the DNA TGTGCCAGCAGTCCTACCCGACAGGGCACTGAAGCTTTCTTT. The gene calls are TRBV27 and TRBJ1-1, with 7 nucleotides matching TRBD1. Unmatched junction bases numbered 7, after V lost 5 bases and J lost 4 bases. The CDR3 sequence is 14 residues long. Germline assignment: CDR1 MNHEY and CDR2 SMNVEV (reference sequence).

Written as DNA, the CDR3 is TGTGCCTGGAATTCCGGGACAGGGTTCCGGACCCAGTACTTC. Translation: CAWNSGTGFRTQYF. V gene TRBV30 combines with J gene TRBJ2-5; 9 bases match TRBD1. This CDR3 has 14 residues. After removal of 4 bases from V and 7 bases from J, the junction contained 10 bases not matched to a gene. Germline values: CDR1 GTSNPN, CDR2 SVGIG (reference sequence).

The rearrangement links TRBV5-1 to TRBJ2-7; D may be TRBD1 (6 bases). From germline, CDR1 is SGHRS and CDR2 YFSETQ. The CDR3 contains 16 residues. Trimming cost V 2 bases and J 5 bases, with 20 bases left between them. CDR3 region: CASSLGLRGTGHEQYF. The CDR3 DNA follows: TGCGCCAGCAGCTTAGGTTTGAGGGGGACGGGGCACGAGCAGTACTTC.

This clone was observed a few times. The chain combines TRBV28 with TRBJ1-1; D gene unclear. The V and J ends lost 5 bases and 4 bases respectively, with 17 bases between them. CDR1 is MDHEN and CDR2 is SYDVKM in the germline V gene. CDR3 length equals 15 residues. CDR3 in DNA: TGTGCCAGCAGTACGGCGGCGGGCTATATCACTGAAGCTTTCTTT. As protein: CASSTAAGYITEAFF.

The chain combines TRBV9 with TRBJ2-5; the match to TRBD1 covers 9 bases. The trim removed 4 bases at V and 4 bases at J, leaving 11 bases unmatched. Germline assignment: CDR1 SGDLS and CDR2 YYNGEE. The CDR3 is 16 residues long. Written as DNA, the CDR3 is TGTGCCAGCAGCACTACCCCGGGACAGGGCGTAGAGACCCAGTACTTC. This gives the protein CASSTTPGQGVETQYF.

This clone was seen a handful of times. The chain is built from TRBV5-1 and TRBJ1-1, with 7 bases identical to TRBD1. CDR1 is SGHRS and CDR2 is YFSETQ in the germline V gene. The J segment lost 7 bases and the V segment lost 0 bases, leaving 9 bases of the junction unmatched. The CDR3 is 15 amino acids. CDR3 amino acids: CASSLGQGWGSEAFF. The CDR3 bases are TGCGCCAGCAGCTTGGGACAGGGATGGGGGAGTGAAGCTTTCTTT.

The gene calls are TRBV6-5 and TRBJ2-3; possible D gene TRBD2, 6 bases. Trimming took 7 bases from V and 5 from J, leaving 16 bases between them. The CDR3 length is 14 residues. Per the germline V gene, CDR1 is MNHEY and CDR2 is SVGAGI. CDR3 residues: CASIKKMGGDTQYF. The CDR3 DNA is TGTGCCAGCATTAAAAAAATGGGGGGAGATACGCAGTATTTT.

The V call is TRBV5-1, the J call TRBJ2-7; 7 bases map to TRBD2. Per the germline V gene, CDR1 is SGHRS and CDR2 is YFSETQ. The CDR3 covers 14 residues. J gave up 3 bases and V 1 base, and 4 bases lay outside the gene matches. For the CDR3, the DNA is TGCGCCAGCAGCTTGCTGGGGGAGGGCTACGAGCAGTACTTC. This gives the protein CASSLLGEGYEQYF.

This rearrangement joins TRBV7-8 to TRBJ1-4; D possibly corresponds to TRBD1 (6 bases). The V end was cut by 4 bases, the J end by 8 bases, with 20 bases between. This CDR3 is built from 16 residues. The germline gives CDR1 SGHVS, CDR2 FQNEAQ. The CDR3, as DNA: TGTGCCAGCAGCTCCGAGCGAGGGGGGGCATTAGAAAAACTGTTTTTT. It is translated as CASSSERGGALEKLFF.

This chain uses TRBV29-1 with TRBJ2-1; D is undetermined. Trimming removed 7 bases from V and 4 bases from J, with 11 bases in between. CDR3 size: 12 residues. Germline CDR1 SQVTM, CDR2 ANQGSEA. The CDR3 nucleotides read TGCAGCGCGGAGCCTCGATACAATGAGCAGTTCTTC. Its translation: CSAEPRYNEQFF.

V gene TRBV16 combines with J gene TRBJ1-1; possible D gene TRBD1, 5 bases. CDR1 and CDR2 (germline): KGHSY, FQNENV. V dropped 1 base and J dropped 4 bases, with 19 bases sitting between them. The CDR3 loop spans 17 amino acids. The CDR3 loop is CASSQWGSAGDGTEAFF. The CDR3 DNA sequence: TGTGCCAGCAGCCAATGGGGGTCCGCGGGGGATGGCACTGAAGCTTTCTTT.

The chain couples TRBV5-1 to TRBJ1-2; 12 nucleotides agree with TRBD1. Germline CDR1 reads SGHRS; CDR2 reads YFSETQ. The V and J ends lost 4 bases and 8 bases, in that order; junction bases with no gene match: 6. The CDR3 extends over 14 amino acids. The CDR3 sequence: CASSPGTGGDGYTF. CDR3 in DNA: TGCGCCAGCAGCCCCGGGACAGGGGGCGACGGCTACACCTTC.